This T cell receptor (beta chain) was captured by sequencing in a study of T cell responses to AZD1222 COVID-19 vaccine. About the research overall: Second-dose intervals near 4 or 12 weeks were combined.

The data were produced by immunoSEQ multiplex PCR, yet TCRdb's version contains in-frame clones alone and is incomplete. The table records about 130,000 clones, more than 70% of them present only once. Of note for this clone: Its antigen is undetermined.

Study-wide findings and caveats: It should be noted that donors were predominantly white British and more often female, and clonal diversity was possibly underestimated.

Per germline, CDR1 KGHSH and CDR2 LQKENI. V lost 0 bases and J lost 3; bases outside the gene matches: 5. The CDR3 runs 17 residues. The input for sequencing was peripheral blood, taken on day 0 of AZD1222 vaccination. The receptor comes from an adult in good health. The chain uses TRBV18 and TRBJ2-3, with 11 bases aligning to TRBD1. The CDR3 DNA reads as TGTGCCAGCTCACCACCGGACAGGGGGCGCCGGACAGATACGCAGTATTTT. Its translation is CASSPPDRGRRTDTQYF.